These 5 T cell receptor beta chains came from one sample sequenced in a study of blood T cell repertoires in COVID-19. Produced via immunoSEQ multiplex PCR; TCRdb's table is partial and in-frame only. The sample yields 150,000 to 200,000 clones, around three quarters seen once. The sample was PBMCs or T cells enriched from blood (not recorded which). Every receptor here comes from a woman aged 50 to 65 with acute COVID-19.

This clone was detected only a few times. The rearrangement uses TRBV4-1 and TRBJ2-5; 9 bases line up with TRBD1. The germline V gene encodes CDR1 MGHRA and CDR2 YSYEKL. V lost 4 bases, J lost 4 bases, and 10 bases stayed unmatched. The CDR3 length is 16 residues. The CDR3 nucleotides read TGCGCCAGCAGCCCCACGGCCGGGACAGGGCGAGAGACCCAGTACTTC. Its translation: CASSPTAGTGRETQYF.

The chain uses TRBV28 and TRBJ1-4; perhaps TRBD1 as D (5 bases). Germline V gives CDR1 MDHEN, CDR2 SYDVKM. Trimming removed 3 bases from V and 4 bases from J, with 9 bases in between. The CDR3 spans 14 residues. Written as DNA, the CDR3 is TGTGCCAGCAGTTTGACAGAACGTAATGAAAAACTGTTTTTT. Translation gives CASSLTERNEKLFF.

The gene calls are TRBV2 and TRBJ1-4, with D possibly TRBD1 on 5 matching bases. Germline CDR1 is SNHLY and CDR2 is FYNNEI. V was shortened by 7 bases and J by 2 bases, with 14 bases between the two germline ends. This CDR3 contains 15 residues. The chain's CDR3 is CASKRQGGTNEKLFF. The CDR3, as DNA: TGTGCCAGCAAGAGGCAGGGAGGGACTAATGAAAAACTGTTTTTT.

The V call is TRBV5-1, the J call TRBJ1-6, with D possibly matching TRBD1 (5 bases). In germline, CDR1 is SGHRS, CDR2 YFSETQ. This CDR3 is 14 amino acids long. V lost 0 bases and J 7 bases, leaving 8 bases between the germline ends. The CDR3 DNA reads as TGCGCCAGCAGCTTGGACGGGGGAAATTCACCCCTCCACTTT. Protein: CASSLDGGNSPLHF.

The chain couples TRBV28 to TRBJ1-1; 8 bases are a match to TRBD1. J was trimmed by 9 bases and V by 4 bases; bases with no gene match: 7. Germline V lookup: CDR1 MDHEN, CDR2 SYDVKM. This CDR3 is built from 13 residues. As DNA, the CDR3 is TGTGCCAGCAGTTCCAACAGACAGGGGAAAGCTTTCTTT. Protein sequence: CASSSNRQGKAFF.